Listed below are T cell receptor beta chains from one sample, sequenced in a study of OX40 agonist ivuxolimab in advanced cancers. The repertoire was sequenced with immunoSEQ multiplex PCR; TCRdb's copy has only in-frame clones and lacks some. The table shows about 40,000 clones, with roughly 89% occurring only once. The sample in question was CD4+ or CD8+ T cells sorted from blood, obtained in a trial of the OX40 agonist ivuxolimab. These receptors all come from an adult with an advanced solid tumor such as melanoma, head and neck, liver or kidney cancer. CDR3s include the opening cysteine and the closing phenylalanine or tryptophan. Fields, in order: CDR3 length, V gene, clone size, J gene, D gene, CDR3 DNA, CDR3 protein. A D gene is named only where the DNA matches it firmly. Clone sizes are given selectively: once, few, many, or a class where the clone is expanded.

>15|TRBV6-5|.|TRBJ2-1|.
TGTGCCAGCAGCTCCCCTGGGCGGGGTATCTATGAGCAGTTCTTC
CASSSPGRGIYEQFF
>11|TRBV4-3|.|TRBJ1-1|.
TGCGCCAGCAGGAGGGGAACTGAAGCTTTCTTT
CASRRGTEAFF
>15|TRBV7-2|.|TRBJ2-7|.
TGTGCCAGCAGCTTAGGTTCTAACAGGGAGGACGAGCAGTACTTC
CASSLGSNREDEQYF
>15|TRBV19|.|TRBJ1-3|.
TGTGCCAGTAGTTTCGGGACGGGGTCTGGAAACACCATATATTTT
CASSFGTGSGNTIYF
>16|TRBV5-1|.|TRBJ2-7|.
TGCGCCAGCAGCTTGGGGCCCTCGGACCAAGCCTACGAGCAGTACTTC
CASSLGPSDQAYEQYF
>15|TRBV2|.|TRBJ2-5|.
TGTGCCAGCAGTGACAAGTGGGGGATCCAAGAGACCCAGTACTTC
CASSDKWGIQETQYF
>13|TRBV6-6|.|TRBJ2-1|.
TGTGCCAGCAGTCGGCAGGGAGTCAATGAGCAGTTCTTC
CASSRQGVNEQFF
>12|TRBV19|.|TRBJ1-4|.
TGTGCCAGTAGTCCCCCGGGTGAAAAACTGTTTTTT
CASSPPGEKLFF
>12|TRBV28|few|TRBJ1-1|.
TGTGCCAGCAGTTTGAGGGGCACTGAAGCTTTCTTT
CASSLRGTEAFF
>17|TRBV14|.|TRBJ2-2|.
TGTGCCAGCAGCCAATTGGACTTTGATCAGTCTTCCGGGGAGCTGTTTTTT
CASSQLDFDQSSGELFF
>15|TRBV18|.|TRBJ1-5|.
TGTGCCAGCTCACCAGGGGCAGGGCACAATCAGCCCCAGCATTTT
CASSPGAGHNQPQHF
>15|TRBV19|.|TRBJ2-3|.
TGTGCCAGTAGTATAGAGGCGCAGGGAGCAGATACGCAGTATTTT
CASSIEAQGADTQYF
>14|TRBV19|.|TRBJ1-1|.
TGTGCCAGTAGTATAGGTTTAGGGCGAACTGAAGCTTTCTTT
CASSIGLGRTEAFF
>15|TRBV5-1|few|TRBJ1-4|.
TGCGCCAGCAGCTGGGTGGGATCCGGGAGTGAAAAACTGTTTTTT
CASSWVGSGSEKLFF
>14|TRBV6-5|.|TRBJ2-3|TRBD2
TGTGCCAGCAAGGCGGGGGGGAGCACAGATACGCAGTATTTT
CASKAGGSTDTQYF
>15|TRBV5-6|.|TRBJ2-7|TRBD1
TGTGCCAGCACCTTATTACCGGACAGGCTCTACGAGCAGTACTTC
CASTLLPDRLYEQYF
>15|TRBV2|.|TRBJ2-1|.
TGTGCCAGCAGTGATAGAGGGTTCACCTACAATGAGCAGTTCTTC
CASSDRGFTYNEQFF
>14|TRBV10-3|.|TRBJ2-7|TRBD1
TGTGCCATCAGCCAGACAGGGGGAAGGGACGAGCAGTACTTC
CAISQTGGRDEQYF
>13|TRBV11-2|.|TRBJ1-2|.
TGTGCCAGCAGCTTCTATGGGGGGCGAGGCTACACCTTC
CASSFYGGRGYTF
>15|TRBV29-1|.|TRBJ1-2|TRBD1
TGCAGCGTGAAGACAGGGGAAGGGAATAGCTATGGCTACACCTTC
CSVKTGEGNSYGYTF
>13|TRBV6-5|.|TRBJ1-6|.
TGTGCCAGCAGGATGGACAGCGGATCACCCCTCCACTTT
CASRMDSGSPLHF
>14|TRBV6-5|.|TRBJ1-2|.
TGTGCCAGCAGTTACTTGGTAGGGAGCTATGGCTACACCTTC
CASSYLVGSYGYTF
>13|TRBV5-1|.|TRBJ1-2|.
TGCGCCAGCAGCTACGGGGCGAACAATGGCTACACCTTC
CASSYGANNGYTF
>12|TRBV29-1|.|TRBJ1-2|.
TGCAGCGTTGAAGGTGAGGCCAATGGCTACACCTTC
CSVEGEANGYTF
>13|TRBV10-3|.|TRBJ1-1|.
TGTGCCATCAGTGAGTCTTGGGAGACTGAAGCTTTCTTT
CAISESWETEAFF
>14|TRBV6-4|.|TRBJ2-3|TRBD1
TGTGCCAGCAGATGGACAGGGGGGGCAGATACGCAGTATTTT
CASRWTGGADTQYF
>18|TRBV5-1|.|TRBJ2-1|TRBD2
TGCGCCAGCAGCTTGGCGGGGACAAGGACTAGCGATTGGAGTGAGCAGTTCTTC
CASSLAGTRTSDWSEQFF
>11|TRBV10-3|.|TRBJ2-3|.
TGTGCCATCAGGAGAACAGATACGCAGTATTTT
CAIRRTDTQYF
>14|TRBV2|.|TRBJ1-1|.
TGTGCCAGCAGTGATTCCCAGGCAAACACTGAAGCTTTCTTT
CASSDSQANTEAFF
>13|TRBV10-3|.|TRBJ2-5|.
TGTGCCATCAGTGACCTTAGAGCCGAGACCCAGTACTTC
CAISDLRAETQYF
>15|TRBV2|.|TRBJ1-4|TRBD1
TGTGCCAGCAGTGCTAACAGGGGGGGTAATGAAAAACTGTTTTTT
CASSANRGGNEKLFF
>14|TRBV10-3|.|TRBJ1-1|.
TGTGCCATCAGTGAGAGAACCGGAGGGGGTTTAGCTTTCTTT
CAISERTGGGLAFF
>12|TRBV6-4|.|TRBJ2-3|.
TGTGCCAGCAGTGAAGACCGTGGTGTAAAGTATTTT
CASSEDRGVKYF
>14|TRBV10-3|few|TRBJ1-1|.
TGTGCCATCAGTGAGTCGGTTGTGAACACTGAAGCTTTCTTT
CAISESVVNTEAFF
>15|TRBV7-2|.|TRBJ2-2|TRBD2
TGTGCCAGCAGCCCGGGACTAGCGGTGGCCGGGGAGCTGTTTTTT
CASSPGLAVAGELFF
>17|TRBV10-1|.|TRBJ2-2|.
TGCGCCAGCAGTGAATGGGACAACTACGCGAACACCGGGGAGCTGTTTTTT
CASSEWDNYANTGELFF
>15|TRBV5-1|.|TRBJ1-4|TRBD1
TGCGCCAGCAGCTCCCGACAGGGGTCGGGCGAAAAACTGTTTTTT
CASSSRQGSGEKLFF
>15|TRBV7-9|.|TRBJ2-7|TRBD1
TGTGCCAGCAGCTTCCCGGGACAGGGGGGGTACGAGCAGTACTTC
CASSFPGQGGYEQYF
>14|TRBV5-1|.|TRBJ2-7|.
TGCGCCAGCAGCTTCTCAGGGGTGTCCTACGAGCAGTACTTC
CASSFSGVSYEQYF
>15|TRBV2|.|TRBJ2-5|.
TGTGCCAGCAGTGTCTACTGGGGGGTCCAAGAGACCCAGTACTTC
CASSVYWGVQETQYF
>15|TRBV6-5|.|TRBJ1-5|.
TGTGCCAGCCGCCCGCAGGGGACTAGCAATCAGCCCCAGCATTTT
CASRPQGTSNQPQHF
>13|TRBV18|.|TRBJ2-7|.
TGTGCCAGCTCCTCAACGAGTGACTACGAGCAGTACTTC
CASSSTSDYEQYF
>15|TRBV18|few|TRBJ2-1|.
TGTGCCAGCTCACCACCCGGACTAAAATACAATGAGCAGTTCTTC
CASSPPGLKYNEQFF
>18|TRBV19|.|TRBJ1-4|TRBD1
TGTGCCAGTAGTAAATACCGACAGGGGAGGACAACTAATGAAAAACTGTTTTTT
CASSKYRQGRTTNEKLFF
>14|TRBV18|.|TRBJ1-3|.
TGTGCCAGCGCTTCGGGGGCGTCTGGAAACACCATATATTTT
CASASGASGNTIYF
>11|TRBV7-9|.|TRBJ1-1|.
TGTGCCAGCAGAATGAACACTGAAGCTTTCTTT
CASRMNTEAFF
>14|TRBV18|.|TRBJ1-4|.
TGTGCCAGCTCACCAGGAAGTAATAATGAAAAACTGTTTTTT
CASSPGSNNEKLFF
>11|TRBV5-1|.|TRBJ1-1|.
TGCGCCAGCAGCGGGGGGAATCAGGCTTTCTTT
CASSGGNQAFF
>15|TRBV5-5|.|TRBJ1-2|.
TGTGCCAGCAGCTTGGCCGGAGGGGCGGACTATGGCTACACCTTC
CASSLAGGADYGYTF
>15|TRBV28|.|TRBJ2-1|.
TGTGCCAGCAGTACCAGGGGTGGTAGACACAATGAGCAGTTCTTC
CASSTRGGRHNEQFF
>13|TRBV28|.|TRBJ2-2|.
TGTGCCAGCAGCCCTGAGAAGGGAGGGGAGCTGTTTTTT
CASSPEKGGELFF
>13|TRBV5-6|.|TRBJ1-2|.
TGTGCCAGCAGCTACAGAGGCCCCTATGGCTACACCTTC
CASSYRGPYGYTF
>13|TRBV9|.|TRBJ2-7|.
TGTGCCAGCAGCGCTGAACAGGGTCTCGAGCAGTACTTC
CASSAEQGLEQYF
>14|TRBV5-1|.|TRBJ1-1|.
TGCGCCAGCAGTCGAGGGGGTCTGAACACTGAAGCTTTCTTT
CASSRGGLNTEAFF
>13|TRBV7-9|.|TRBJ1-2|.
TGTGCCAGCAGCGAAGACAGAGCCTATGGCTACACCTTC
CASSEDRAYGYTF
>14|TRBV7-2|.|TRBJ2-1|TRBD1
TGTGCCAGCAGCTTCTCGGGACAGGGAAATGAGCAGTTCTTC
CASSFSGQGNEQFF
>10|TRBV29-1|.|TRBJ1-1|.
TGCAGCGTTTTGAACACTGAAGCTTTCTTT
CSVLNTEAFF
>14|TRBV5-1|.|TRBJ1-1|.
TGCGCCAGCAGCTTGTTTTCGACGAACACTGAAGCTTTCTTT
CASSLFSTNTEAFF
>15|TRBV10-3|.|TRBJ1-5|.
TGTGCCATCAGTGAGTCTAGGGATAGCAATCAGCCCCAGCATTTT
CAISESRDSNQPQHF
>11|TRBV19|.|TRBJ1-1|.
TGTGCCAGCTTCATTGACAGAGAAGCTTTCTTT
CASFIDREAFF